This TCR beta chain was identified in a study of shared clonotypes between healthy human individuals. As for the study in general: CD4 naive and memory got three plates each, CD8 naive two, CD8 memory one.

Researchers divided each subset's genomic DNA evenly across several immunoSEQ plates. Profiling relied on immunoSEQ multiplex PCR, and the TCRdb table lists in-frame clones only, not all of them. The table has over a million clones, approximately 97% seen once. HIV-negative, healthy adults without recent acute infections or vaccinations were the donors. The CDR3 is made up of 13 amino acids. Trimming took 5 bases from V and 4 from J, leaving 10 bases between them. In germline, CDR1 is MDHEN, CDR2 SYDVKM. Broader study findings: Non-shared clonotypes showed lower generation probabilities than clonotypes common to all four donors.

As for this clone: Its antigen remains unknown.

Sequenced material: naive CD4+ T cells sorted from blood. Described subset: CD45RA+ positively selected. This sequence originates from a man in his thirties or forties in good health. This chain uses TRBV28 with TRBJ2-3; no reliable D call. Here the CDR3 DNA reads TGTGCCAGCAGTCTCCCCCTCCCAGATACGCAGTATTTT. It encodes CASSLPLPDTQYF.